This T cell receptor beta chain was obtained from a study of blood T cells in healthy people across ages. Background on the study: Template switching caught about one barcoded beta molecule for each two T cells.

Study-wide results and limits: Long-lived donors had more naive CD4+ cells and higher diversity than aged donors.

Primed by a sample-barcoded 5' primer and a J-beta primer mix, a second PCR proceeded for about 6 to 11 cycles. TCRdb re-called the 5' RACE reads with MiXCR, one entry per CDR3 protein. The table lists around 500,000 distinct CDR3 sequences, about 28% of them singletons. This clonotype was counted only a few times. Its specificity is not known. The sample providers were healthy Caucasian people from Russia, aged about 6 to 90. The V gene lost 3 bases and the J gene lost 4 bases, with 11 bases spanning the gap. Germline values: CDR1 SGDLS, CDR2 YYNGEE. This CDR3 is built from 13 residues. In addition, the sample was reused for a study of T cells of mothers and their children. That paper adds: Samples were provided by three healthy Caucasian mothers and their six children.

Sequencing was carried out using blood. The chain is built from TRBV9 and TRBJ2-7, with D unclear. This clonotype originated in a boy aged 2-15 years in good health. CDR3 sequence: CASSAGPEYEQYF. For the CDR3, the DNA is TGTGCCAGCAGCGCCGGACCAGAATACGAGCAGTACTTC.